The TCR beta chain under discussion was sequenced for a study of CD8 T cells in ankylosing spondylitis. General study findings and limits: In the blood and synovial fluid of reactive arthritis, some motif variants had been previously reported. Reportedly, matched ankylosing spondylitis synovial fluid was significantly enriched for disease-linked clones. The authors found the disease-linked clones to be CD8+ and relatively rare in peripheral blood.

This CDR3 region has 16 residues. V was shortened by 1 base and J by 0 bases, with 12 bases between the two germline ends. There are many counts of this clonotype. No antigen is known for it. MiXCR, applied by TCRdb to the 5' RACE reads, yields one record per CDR3 protein. This table holds 200,000 to 250,000 distinct CDR3 sequences, around 25% found once. The sequence came from a male donor with ankylosing spondylitis or in good health (not recorded which). Input material: blood, either unsorted or a sorted T cell fraction (not recorded which). This chain connects TRBV12-3 or TRBV12-4 to TRBJ1-1, with D possibly matching TRBD1 (5 bases). The CDR3 region has the DNA TGTGCCAGCAGTTTAGATCCAGGGTGGATGAACACTGAAGCTTTCTTT. It is translated as CASSLDPGWMNTEAFF.